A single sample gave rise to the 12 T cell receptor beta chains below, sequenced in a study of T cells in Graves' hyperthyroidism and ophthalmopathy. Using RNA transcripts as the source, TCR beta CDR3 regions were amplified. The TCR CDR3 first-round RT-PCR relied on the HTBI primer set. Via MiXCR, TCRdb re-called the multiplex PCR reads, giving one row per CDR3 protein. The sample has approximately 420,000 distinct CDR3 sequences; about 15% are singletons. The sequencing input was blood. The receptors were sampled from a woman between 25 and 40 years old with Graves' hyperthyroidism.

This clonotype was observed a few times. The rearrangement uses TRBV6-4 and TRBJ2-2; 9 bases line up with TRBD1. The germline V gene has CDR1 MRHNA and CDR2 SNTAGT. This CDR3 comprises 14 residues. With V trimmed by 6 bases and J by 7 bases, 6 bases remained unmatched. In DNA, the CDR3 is TGTGCCAGCAGCCCGACAGGGGGGTTCGGGGAGCTGTTTTTT. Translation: CASSPTGGFGELFF.

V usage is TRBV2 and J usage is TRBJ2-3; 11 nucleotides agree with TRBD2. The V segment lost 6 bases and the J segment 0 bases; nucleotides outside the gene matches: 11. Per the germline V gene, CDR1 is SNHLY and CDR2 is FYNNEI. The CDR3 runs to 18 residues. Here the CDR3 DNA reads TGTGCCAGCAGCCTAACTAGCGGGAGAACGGCAAGCACAGATACGCAGTATTTT. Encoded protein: CASSLTSGRTASTDTQYF.

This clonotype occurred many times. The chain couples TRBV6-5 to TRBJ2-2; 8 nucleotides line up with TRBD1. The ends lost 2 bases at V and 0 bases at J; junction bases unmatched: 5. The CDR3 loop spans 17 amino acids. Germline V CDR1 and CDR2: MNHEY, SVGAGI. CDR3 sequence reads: CASSYRDRPSNTGELFF. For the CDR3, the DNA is TGTGCCAGCAGTTACCGGGACAGGCCCTCGAACACCGGGGAGCTGTTTTTT.

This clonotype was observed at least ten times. CDR3 coding DNA: TGTGCCAGCAGCTTGATTGAGGGAGGGCAGTATTTT. Its translation: CASSLIEGGQYF. This chain joins TRBV5-5 and TRBJ2-3; TRBD2 is a possible D gene (6 bases). This CDR3 is built from 12 residues. Germline V gene sequence: CDR1 SGHKS, CDR2 YYEKEE (reference sequence). V shed 1 base and J shed 11 bases, with 11 bases lying between them. The complete variable domain, with remaining parts taken from reference TRBV5-5 and TRBJ2-3, reads DAGVTQSPTHLIKTRGQQVTLRCSPISGHKSVSWYQQVLGQGPQFIFQYYEKEERGRGNFPDRFSARQFPNYSSELNVNALLLGDSALYLCASSLIEGGQYFGPGTRLTVL.

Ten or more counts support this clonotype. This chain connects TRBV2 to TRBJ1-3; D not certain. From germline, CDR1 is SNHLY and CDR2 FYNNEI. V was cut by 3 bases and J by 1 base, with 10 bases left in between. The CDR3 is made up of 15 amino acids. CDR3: CASSDNSLSGNTIYF. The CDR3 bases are TGTGCCAGCAGTGATAACAGCCTTTCTGGAAACACCATATATTTT.

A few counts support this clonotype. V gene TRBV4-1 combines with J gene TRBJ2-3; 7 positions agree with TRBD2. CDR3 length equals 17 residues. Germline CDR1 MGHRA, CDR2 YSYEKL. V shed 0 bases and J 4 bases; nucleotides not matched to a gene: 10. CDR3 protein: CASSQEEAGTEADTQYF. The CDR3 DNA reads TGCGCCAGCAGCCAAGAGGAAGCGGGAACTGAGGCAGATACGCAGTATTTT.

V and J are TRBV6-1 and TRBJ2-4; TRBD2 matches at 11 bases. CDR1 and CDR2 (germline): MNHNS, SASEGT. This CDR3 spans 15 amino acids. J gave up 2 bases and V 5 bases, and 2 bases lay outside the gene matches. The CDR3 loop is CASSSSGRPKNIQYF. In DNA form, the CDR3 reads TGTGCCAGCAGTTCTAGCGGGAGGCCCAAAAACATTCAGTACTTC.

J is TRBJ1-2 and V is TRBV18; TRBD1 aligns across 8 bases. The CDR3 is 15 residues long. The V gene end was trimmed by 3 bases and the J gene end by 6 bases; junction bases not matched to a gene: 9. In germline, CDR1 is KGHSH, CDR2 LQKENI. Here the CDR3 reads CASSPTGDYLDGYTF. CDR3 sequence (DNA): TGTGCCAGCTCACCGACAGGGGACTATTTGGATGGCTACACCTTC.

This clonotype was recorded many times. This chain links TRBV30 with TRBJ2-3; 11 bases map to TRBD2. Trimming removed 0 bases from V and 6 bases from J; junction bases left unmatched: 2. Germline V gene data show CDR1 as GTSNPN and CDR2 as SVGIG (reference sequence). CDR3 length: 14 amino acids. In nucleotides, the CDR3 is TGTGCCTGGAGTGTACTAGCGGGAGTGGATACGCAGTATTTT. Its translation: CAWSVLAGVDTQYF. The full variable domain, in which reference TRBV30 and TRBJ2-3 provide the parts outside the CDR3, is SQTIHQWPATLVQPVGSPLSLECTVEGTSNPNLYWYRQAAGRGLQLLFYSVGIGQISSEVPQNLSASRPQDRQFILSSKKLLLSDSGFYLCAWSVLAGVDTQYFGPGTRLTVL.

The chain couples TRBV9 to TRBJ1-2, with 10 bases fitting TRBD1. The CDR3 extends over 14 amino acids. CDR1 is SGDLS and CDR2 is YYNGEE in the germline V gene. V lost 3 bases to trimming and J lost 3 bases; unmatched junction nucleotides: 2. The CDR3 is CASSAGTGDYGYTF. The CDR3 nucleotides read TGTGCCAGCAGCGCTGGGACAGGGGACTATGGCTACACCTTC.

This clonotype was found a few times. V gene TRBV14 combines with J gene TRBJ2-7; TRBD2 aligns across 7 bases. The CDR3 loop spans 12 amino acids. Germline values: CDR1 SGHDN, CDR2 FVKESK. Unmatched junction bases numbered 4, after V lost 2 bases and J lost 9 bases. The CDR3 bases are TGTGCCAGCAGCCAACGGCTAGCGGTGCAGTACTTC. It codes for CASSQRLAVQYF.

Here the CDR3 reads CASSLASGLAVYNEQFF. The CDR3 nucleotides read TGTGCCAGCAGCTTAGCTTCGGGACTAGCAGTCTACAATGAGCAGTTCTTC. The chain links TRBV7-2 to TRBJ2-1; 9 nucleotides line up with TRBD2. Germline CDR1 and CDR2: SGHTA and FQGNSA. Germline trimming cut 0 bases from V and 3 bases from J; bases unmatched to any gene: 6. The CDR3 consists of 17 residues.